The 18 T cell receptor beta chains listed next were all sequenced from one sample in a study of spatial heterogeneity in lung cancer. MiXCR was run by TCRdb on the 5' RACE reads, yielding one entry per CDR3 protein. The repertoire has 9,000 to 13,000 distinct CDR3 sequences, 9.5% to 15% of them found once; the top ten carry 8% to 11%. Their antigen targets remain unknown. Study-level findings and limits: For expanded intratumoral alpha and beta TCRs, counts tracked tumor mutation counts.

Indicated time point: sample taken at primary tumor resection. Sequencing used lung tumor tissue, obtained at surgery. The receptors stem from a male donor with early-stage non-small cell lung cancer.

Many counts were recorded for this clonotype. In a library made to pick up alpha chains, this beta chain is a stray read with a size that means little. This chain joins TRBV2 and TRBJ2-4, with a weak D call TRBD1 (5 bases). Germline CDR1 is SNHLY and CDR2 is FYNNEI. The CDR3 contains 14 residues. V lost 0 bases and J lost 4, with 7 bases in between. CDR3 in amino acids: CASSEATAKNIQYF. The CDR3 DNA reads TGTGCCAGCAGTGAAGCGACAGCTAAAAACATTCAGTACTTC.

Many counts were recorded for this clonotype. The library was built for alpha chains, so this beta chain is an off-target read and its size means little. The J gene is TRBJ1-1, the V gene TRBV12-3 or TRBV12-4; TRBD1 agrees at 9 bases. The CDR3 is 14 residues long. With 6 bases clipped from V and 4 bases from J, the junction kept 6 bases outside the gene matches. The CDR3 here is CASSPTGGGTEAFF. The CDR3 coding sequence is TGTGCCAGCAGCCCGACAGGGGGTGGCACTGAAGCTTTCTTT.

The table lists this clonotype with many counts. This beta chain represents an off-target read in a library built for alpha chains; its size is of limited meaning. The chain combines TRBV29-1 with TRBJ2-3, with unresolved D. Germline V CDR1 and CDR2: SQVTM, ANQGSEA. The CDR3 runs 10 residues. Deletions cut 4 bases from V and 3 bases from J, with 2 bases between. Here the CDR3 reads CSVVTDTQYF. CDR3 DNA: TGCAGCGTTGTAACAGATACGCAGTATTTT.

This clonotype occurred once. This beta chain is a stray sequence in a library constructed for alpha chains; its clone size is not meaningful. The rearrangement links TRBV29-1 to TRBJ1-1; 12 nucleotides agree with TRBD1. CDR3 length: 13 amino acids. The V gene end was trimmed by 7 bases and the J gene end by 7 bases; junction bases not matched to a gene: 7. Germline V CDR1 and CDR2: SQVTM, ANQGSEA. The CDR3 loop reads CSGVGQGAVEAFF. The CDR3 coding sequence is TGCAGCGGAGTGGGACAGGGGGCGGTTGAAGCTTTCTTT.

There are many counts of this clonotype. This beta chain turned up in a library designed for alpha chains; as an off-target read, its abundance says little. The chain recombines TRBV27 with TRBJ1-1; D remains unclear. Per germline, CDR1 MNHEY and CDR2 SMNVEV (reference sequence). The CDR3 is 15 amino acids. The ends were cut back, 2 bases at V and 3 bases at J, with 13 bases in the middle. CDR3 residues: CASSLLGDAHTEAFF. The CDR3 bases are TGTGCCAGCAGTTTACTCGGGGATGCGCACACTGAAGCTTTCTTT.

This clonotype was found many times. This beta chain is a stray sequence in a library constructed for alpha chains; its clone size is not meaningful. The rearrangement joins TRBV12-3 or TRBV12-4 to TRBJ2-3, with TRBD2 matching over 8 bases. V dropped 5 bases and J dropped 3; count of bases not matched to a gene: 1. This CDR3 comprises 13 residues. The CDR3 region is CASSRLATDTQYF. CDR3 sequence (DNA): TGTGCCAGCAGTCGACTAGCGACAGATACGCAGTATTTT.

Turning to this clonotype: Because this beta chain is a stray read in a library intended to capture alpha chains, its abundance should not be given much weight. V usage is TRBV10-3 and J usage is TRBJ2-3; D remains unclear. Trimming took 10 bases from V and 0 from J, leaving 8 bases between them. The CDR3 length is 12 residues. The germline V gene encodes CDR1 ENHRY and CDR2 SYGVKD. DNA for the CDR3: TGTGCCACTCAGGAAAGCACAGATACGCAGTATTTT. This translates into CATQESTDTQYF.

This clonotype occurred many times. In a library made to pick up alpha chains, this beta chain is a stray read with a size that means little. V and J are TRBV7-2 and TRBJ1-5; 8 bases fit TRBD1. Germline CDR1 SGHTA, CDR2 FQGNSA. V lost 4 bases, J lost 6 bases, and 8 bases stayed unmatched. This CDR3 is 15 amino acids long. The CDR3 is CASSSRTGTGQPQHF. The CDR3 DNA follows: TGTGCCAGCAGCTCAAGGACAGGGACTGGTCAGCCCCAGCATTTT.

A remark on this clonotype: For a library built for alpha chains, this beta chain is a stray read; little rests on its size. The chain couples TRBV20-1 to TRBJ1-1; D remains ambiguous. V was shortened by 1 base and J by 1 base, with 10 bases between the two germline ends. Germline V gene data show CDR1 as DFQATT and CDR2 as SNEGSKA (reference sequence). The CDR3 extends over 14 amino acids. The CDR3 sequence is CSARVGQTNTEAFF. The CDR3 DNA is TGCAGTGCTAGAGTAGGTCAGACGAACACTGAAGCTTTCTTT.

By sample share, this clonotype is medium-sized. This beta chain was picked up by a library intended for alpha chains and is off target, so its count carries little meaning. The rearrangement links TRBV12-3 or TRBV12-4 to TRBJ2-5; D uncertain. This CDR3 region has 14 residues. V dropped 2 bases and J dropped 0 bases, with 7 bases sitting between them. CDR3 sequence: CASSLYPNQETQYF. The CDR3 coding sequence is TGTGCCAGCAGTTTATACCCGAACCAAGAGACCCAGTACTTC.

This clonotype showed up many times. This beta chain is a stray sequence in a library constructed for alpha chains; its clone size is not meaningful. The V gene is TRBV6-6, the J gene TRBJ1-5; 7 bases agree with TRBD1. Germline-derived CDR1 and CDR2 are MNHNY and SVGAGI (reference sequence). CDR3 size: 16 residues. The V gene end was trimmed by 2 bases and the J gene end by 0 bases; junction bases not matched to a gene: 4. The CDR3 spells CASSYTGQNSNQPQHF. The CDR3 DNA reads as TGTGCCAGCAGTTACACGGGACAGAATAGCAATCAGCCCCAGCATTTT.

This clonotype was observed a single time. The size of this beta chain means little, since it is a stray read in a library made for alpha chains. The rearrangement uses TRBV4-2 and TRBJ2-3; the D is unclear. Germline loops: CDR1 LGHNA, CDR2 YNFKEQ. V was trimmed by 4 bases and J by 2 bases, leaving 16 bases between them. This CDR3 is built from 16 residues. The CDR3 coding sequence is TGTGCCAGCAGCCGACCCTTGGAAAGCCACACAGATACGCAGTATTTT. Translating gives CASSRPLESHTDTQYF.

This clonotype was seen ten or more times. Because the library targeted alpha chains, this beta chain is an off-target read whose size means little. The chain carries TRBV20-1 and TRBJ1-4; D may be TRBD1 (6 bases). V lost 6 bases and J lost 5, with 13 bases in between. Germline-derived CDR1 and CDR2 are DFQATT and SNEGSKA (reference sequence). CDR3 length: 13 residues. CDR3 protein: CSAGGRENEKLFF. The CDR3 nucleotides read TGCAGTGCAGGGGGGAGGGAGAATGAAAAACTGTTTTTT.

This clonotype has only a few counts. This beta chain turned up in a library designed for alpha chains; as an off-target read, its abundance says little. This chain joins TRBV9 and TRBJ1-1; D might be TRBD1 (6 bases). This CDR3 has 15 residues. V shed 0 bases and J shed 1 base, with 10 bases lying between them. From germline, CDR1 is SGDLS and CDR2 YYNGEE. For the CDR3, the DNA is TGTGCCAGCAGCGTAGCAGGACAGCCGAACACTGAAGCTTTCTTT. Its translation: CASSVAGQPNTEAFF.

This clonotype has only a few counts. This beta chain is an unintended read in a library built for alpha chains; its size means little. The chain carries TRBV7-9 and TRBJ2-5; D perhaps matches TRBD1 (6 bases). Between the trimmed V and J ends, which lost 5 bases and 5 bases, there was a span of 15 bases. The CDR3 sequence is 14 residues long. The V gene's germline CDR1 is SEHNR and CDR2 FQNEAQ (reference sequence). The DNA for the CDR3 is TGTGCCAGCAGCCCTACAGGGTTCTTGGAGACCCAGTACTTC. Translated: CASSPTGFLETQYF.

The sample holds many counts of this clonotype. A library made for alpha chains picked up this beta chain off target, so its size means little. CDR3 in amino acids: CASSWTGAETQYF. The CDR3 DNA sequence: TGTGCCAGCAGCTGGACAGGGGCAGAGACCCAGTACTTC. This chain joins TRBV7-9 and TRBJ2-5; 9 bases agree with TRBD1. Germline CDR1 is SEHNR and CDR2 is FQNEAQ (reference sequence). The ends lost 4 bases at V and 4 bases at J; junction bases unmatched: 1. This CDR3 comprises 13 residues.

This clonotype was seen ten or more times. Because the library targeted alpha chains, this beta chain is an off-target read whose size means little. The chain carries TRBV10-3 and TRBJ2-5, with TRBD2 as a possible D gene (5 bases). Germline CDR1 ENHRY, CDR2 SYGVKD. This CDR3 has 12 residues. The V end was cut by 10 bases, the J end by 4 bases, with 13 bases between. CDR3 coding DNA: TGTGCCACCGAGGGTGAAGGAGAGACCCAGTACTTC. It encodes CATEGEGETQYF.

This clonotype is large by share. In a library made to pick up alpha chains, this beta chain is a stray read with a size that means little. The chain recombines TRBV20-1 with TRBJ1-1; the match to TRBD1 covers 9 bases. CDR1 and CDR2 (germline): DFQATT, SNEGSKA (reference sequence). V shed 2 bases, J shed 4 bases, and the junction held 2 bases outside the gene matches. The CDR3 is 13 residues long. The CDR3 protein is CSARRTGVTEAFF. The CDR3 DNA is TGCAGTGCTAGACGGACAGGGGTCACTGAAGCTTTCTTT.